The clone carrying this T cell receptor beta chain occurred a few times. The data originate from a study of blood T cell repertoires in COVID-19. Study information: PBMCs, B-cell-depleted T cells, or T cells provided the cDNA or gDNA that made up the material.

The V segment lost 2 bases and the J segment 11 bases; nucleotides outside the gene matches: 8. Germline values: CDR1 MDHEN, CDR2 SYDVKM. The CDR3 has 13 residues. Profiling relied on immunoSEQ multiplex PCR, and the TCRdb table lists in-frame clones only, not all of them. Here the sample spans roughly 180,000 clones, roughly 85% being singletons. The sample consisted of peripheral blood. V is TRBV28 and J is TRBJ1-1; 7 bases are a match to TRBD1. This TCR came from a man in his 60s with acute or convalescent COVID-19. The CDR3 DNA is TGTGCCAGCAGTTTAACCCCACAGGGGTTGGCTTTCTTT. This encodes CASSLTPQGLAFF.